Here is one T cell receptor (beta chain) with its context. V dropped 4 bases and J dropped 8 bases, with 23 bases sitting between them. CDR3 length: 16 amino acids. Germline V gene lookup returns CDR1 KGHSH and CDR2 LQKENI. Enrolled through a virtual design, the participants were between about 18 and 89 years of age and came from 24 US areas. As handled by the study authors: Estimation of nucleated cell counts was performed using reference gene primer amplification. Data came from immunoSEQ multiplex PCR; TCRdb stores just in-frame clones and leaves some out. V and J calls and clone size come straight from that table; D and trimming were deduced from the DNA. The sample consists of around 390,000 clones, about 87% of them appearing once. This specimen belongs to a study of blood T cell repertoires in COVID-19. Study information: Nucleic acid was either cDNA or gDNA, and it came from T cells, B-cell-depleted T cells, or PBMCs.

V usage is TRBV18 and J usage is TRBJ1-2; unclear D gene. Input material: PBMCs or T cells enriched from blood (not recorded which). This TCR derives from a woman aged 50 to 60 who had recovered from COVID-19. CDR3 sequence: CASSLGLASTLGGYTF. The CDR3 DNA is TGTGCCAGCTCACTCGGACTAGCGTCCACGCTCGGGGGCTACACCTTC.